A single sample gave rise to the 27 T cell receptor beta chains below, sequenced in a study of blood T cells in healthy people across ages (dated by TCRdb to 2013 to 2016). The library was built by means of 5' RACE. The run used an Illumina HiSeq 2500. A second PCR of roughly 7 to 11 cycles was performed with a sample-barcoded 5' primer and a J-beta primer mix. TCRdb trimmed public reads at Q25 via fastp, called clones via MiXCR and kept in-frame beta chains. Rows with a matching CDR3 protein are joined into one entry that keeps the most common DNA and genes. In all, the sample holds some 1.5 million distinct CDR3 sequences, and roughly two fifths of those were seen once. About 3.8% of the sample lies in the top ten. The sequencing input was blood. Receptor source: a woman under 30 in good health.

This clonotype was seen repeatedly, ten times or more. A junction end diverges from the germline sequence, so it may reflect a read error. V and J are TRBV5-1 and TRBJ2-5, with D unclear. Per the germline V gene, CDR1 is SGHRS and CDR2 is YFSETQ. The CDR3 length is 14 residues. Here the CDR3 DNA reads TGTGCCAGCAGCTTAGGACGGCTACAAGAGACCCAGTACTTC. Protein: CASSLGRLQETQYF.

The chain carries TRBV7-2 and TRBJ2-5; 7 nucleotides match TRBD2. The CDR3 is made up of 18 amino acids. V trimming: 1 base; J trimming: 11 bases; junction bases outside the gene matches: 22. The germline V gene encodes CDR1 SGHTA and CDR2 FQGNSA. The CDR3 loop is CASSLGLGRGTRGNEQYF. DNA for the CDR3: TGTGCCAGCAGCTTAGGGCTAGGGAGGGGTACGAGGGGCAATGAGCAGTACTTC.

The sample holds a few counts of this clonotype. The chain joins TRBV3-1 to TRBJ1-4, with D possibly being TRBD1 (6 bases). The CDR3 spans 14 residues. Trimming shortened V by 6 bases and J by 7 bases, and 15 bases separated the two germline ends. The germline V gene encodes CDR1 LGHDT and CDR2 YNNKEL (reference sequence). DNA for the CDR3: TGTGCCAGCAGGCCCCGGGGGCTCGGTGAAAAACTGTTTTTT. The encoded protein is CASRPRGLGEKLFF.

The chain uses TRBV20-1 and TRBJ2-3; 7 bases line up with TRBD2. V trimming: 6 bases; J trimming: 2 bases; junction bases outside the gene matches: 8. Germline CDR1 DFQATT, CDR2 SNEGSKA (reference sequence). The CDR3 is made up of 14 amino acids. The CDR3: CSAGRASVTDTQYF. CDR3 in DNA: TGCAGTGCAGGGAGGGCCAGCGTCACAGATACGCAGTATTTT.

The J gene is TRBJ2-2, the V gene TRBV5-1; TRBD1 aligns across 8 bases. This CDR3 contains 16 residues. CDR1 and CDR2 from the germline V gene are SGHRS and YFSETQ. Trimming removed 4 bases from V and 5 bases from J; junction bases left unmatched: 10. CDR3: CASSRFDRGSTGELFF. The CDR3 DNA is TGCGCCAGCAGCCGATTCGACAGGGGTTCTACCGGGGAGCTGTTTTTT.

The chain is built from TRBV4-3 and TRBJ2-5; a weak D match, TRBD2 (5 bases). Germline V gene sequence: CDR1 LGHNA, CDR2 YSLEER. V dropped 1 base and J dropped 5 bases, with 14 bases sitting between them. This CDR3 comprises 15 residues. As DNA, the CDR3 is TGCGCCAGCAGCCAAGCTCCCAGCGGTGGGGAGACCCAGTACTTC. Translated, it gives CASSQAPSGGETQYF.

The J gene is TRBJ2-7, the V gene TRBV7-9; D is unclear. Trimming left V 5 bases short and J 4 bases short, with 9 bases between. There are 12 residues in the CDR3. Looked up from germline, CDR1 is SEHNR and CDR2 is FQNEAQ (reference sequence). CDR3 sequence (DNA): TGTGCCAGCAGCCATCTAGAGTACGAGCAGTACTTC. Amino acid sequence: CASSHLEYEQYF.

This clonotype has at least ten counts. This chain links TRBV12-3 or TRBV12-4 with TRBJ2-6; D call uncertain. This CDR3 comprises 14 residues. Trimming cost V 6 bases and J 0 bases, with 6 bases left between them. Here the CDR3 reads CASRDTSGANVLTF. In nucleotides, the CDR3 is TGTGCCAGCAGGGATACCTCTGGGGCCAACGTCCTGACTTTC.

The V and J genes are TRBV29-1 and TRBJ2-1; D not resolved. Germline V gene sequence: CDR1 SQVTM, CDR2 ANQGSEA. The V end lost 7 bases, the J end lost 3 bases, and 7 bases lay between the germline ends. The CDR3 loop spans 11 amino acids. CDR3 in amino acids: CSADIYNEQFF. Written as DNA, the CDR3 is TGCAGCGCTGATATCTACAATGAGCAGTTCTTC.

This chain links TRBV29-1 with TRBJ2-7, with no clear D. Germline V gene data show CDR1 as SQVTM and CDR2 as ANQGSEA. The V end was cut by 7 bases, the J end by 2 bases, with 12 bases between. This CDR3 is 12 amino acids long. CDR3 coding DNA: TGCAGCGCCCAAGAGGCTGCCTACGAGCAGTACTTC. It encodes CSAQEAAYEQYF.

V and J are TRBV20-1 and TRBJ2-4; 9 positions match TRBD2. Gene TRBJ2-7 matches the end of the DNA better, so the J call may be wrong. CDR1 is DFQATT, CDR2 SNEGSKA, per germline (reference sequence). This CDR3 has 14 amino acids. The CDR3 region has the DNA TGCAGTGCTAGTCCTAGCGGGAAATCGACCGAGCAGTACTTC. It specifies CSASPSGKSTEQYF.

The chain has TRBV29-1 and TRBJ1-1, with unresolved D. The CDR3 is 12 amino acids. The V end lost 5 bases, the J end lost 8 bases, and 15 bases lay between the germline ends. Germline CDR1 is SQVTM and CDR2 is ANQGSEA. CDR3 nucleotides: TGCAGCGTTACTACTGGTCCTGCGGAAGCTTTCTTT. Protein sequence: CSVTTGPAEAFF.

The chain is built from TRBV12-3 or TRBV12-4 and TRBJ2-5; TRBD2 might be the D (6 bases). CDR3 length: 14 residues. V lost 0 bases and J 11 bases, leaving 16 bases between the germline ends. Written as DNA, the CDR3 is TGTGCCAGCAGTTTAGCGGGGGGAGTAGATGAGCAGTACTTC. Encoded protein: CASSLAGGVDEQYF.

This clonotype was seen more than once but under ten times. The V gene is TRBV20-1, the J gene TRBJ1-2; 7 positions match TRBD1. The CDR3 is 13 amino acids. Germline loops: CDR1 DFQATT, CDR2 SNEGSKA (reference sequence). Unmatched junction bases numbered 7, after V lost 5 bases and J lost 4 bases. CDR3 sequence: CSASRRGLYGYTF. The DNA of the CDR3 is TGCAGTGCTTCCCGAAGGGGGCTCTATGGCTACACCTTC.

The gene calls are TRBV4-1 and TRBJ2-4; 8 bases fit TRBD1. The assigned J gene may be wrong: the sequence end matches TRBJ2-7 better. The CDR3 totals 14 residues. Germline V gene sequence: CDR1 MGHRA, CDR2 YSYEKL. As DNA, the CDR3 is TGCGCCAGCAGCCAAACGACAGGGGAGTACGAGCAGTACTTC. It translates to CASSQTTGEYEQYF.

The CDR3 loop is CASSLALGQPSGEKLFF. CDR3 nucleotides: TGTGCCAGCAGCTTAGCGTTGGGACAGCCATCAGGGGAAAAACTGTTTTTT. This chain uses TRBV7-8 with TRBJ1-4, with TRBD1 identical over 7 bases. CDR1 is SGHVS and CDR2 is FQNEAQ in the germline V gene. The CDR3 runs to 17 residues. J lost 8 bases, V lost 0 bases, and 12 bases had no gene match. The full variable domain, its missing parts supplied by reference TRBV7-8 and TRBJ1-4, is GAGVSQSPRYKVAKRGQDVALRCDPISGHVSLFWYQQALGQGPEFLTYFQNEAQLDKSGLPSDRFFAERPEGSVSTLKIQRTQQEDSAVYLCASSLALGQPSGEKLFFGSGTQLSVL.

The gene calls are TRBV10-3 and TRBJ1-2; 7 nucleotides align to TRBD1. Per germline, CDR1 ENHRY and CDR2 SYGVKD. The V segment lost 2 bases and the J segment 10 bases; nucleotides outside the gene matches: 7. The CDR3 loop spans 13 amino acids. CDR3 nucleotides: TGTGCCATCAGTGAGGGGACAGTACGGACCTACACCTTC. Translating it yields CAISEGTVRTYTF.

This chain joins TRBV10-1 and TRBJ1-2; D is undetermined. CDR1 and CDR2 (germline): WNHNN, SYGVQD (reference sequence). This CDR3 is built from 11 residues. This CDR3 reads CAWEQNYGYTF. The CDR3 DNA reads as TGCGCATGGGAACAGAACTATGGCTACACCTTC.

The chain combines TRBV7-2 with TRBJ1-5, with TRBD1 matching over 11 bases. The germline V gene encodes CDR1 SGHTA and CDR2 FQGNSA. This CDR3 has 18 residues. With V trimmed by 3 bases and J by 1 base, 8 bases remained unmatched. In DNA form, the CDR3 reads TGTGCCAGCAGCTTCCGGACAGGGGGCGGAACGAGCAATCAGCCCCAGCATTTT. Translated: CASSFRTGGGTSNQPQHF.

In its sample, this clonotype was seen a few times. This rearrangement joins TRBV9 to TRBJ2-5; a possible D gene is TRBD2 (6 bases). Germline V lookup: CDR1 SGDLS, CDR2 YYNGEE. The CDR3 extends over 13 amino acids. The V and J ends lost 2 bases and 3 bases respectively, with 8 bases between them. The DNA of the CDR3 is TGTGCCAGCAGCGTCGGGAGCGAAGAGACCCAGTACTTC. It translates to CASSVGSEETQYF.

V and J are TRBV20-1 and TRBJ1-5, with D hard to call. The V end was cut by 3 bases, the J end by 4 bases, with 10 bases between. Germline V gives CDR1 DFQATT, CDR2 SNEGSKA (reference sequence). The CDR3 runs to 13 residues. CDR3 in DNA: TGCAGTGCTAGTCTTACAGCGAATCAGCCCCAGCATTTT. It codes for CSASLTANQPQHF.

The CDR3 region has the DNA TGTGCCAGCAGACCTCTCATGGGACAGGATCAGTACTTC. Its protein product is CASRPLMGQDQYF. V and J are TRBV12-3 or TRBV12-4 and TRBJ2-5, with TRBD1 matching 8 bases. Trimming took 6 bases from V and 11 from J; bases not matched to a gene: 11. The CDR3 loop spans 13 amino acids.

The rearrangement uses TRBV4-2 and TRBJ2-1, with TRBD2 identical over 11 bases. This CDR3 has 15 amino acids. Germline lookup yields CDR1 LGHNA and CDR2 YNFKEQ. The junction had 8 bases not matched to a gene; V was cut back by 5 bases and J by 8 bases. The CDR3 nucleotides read TGTGCCAGCAGCGTAGCGGGAGGGCTTGTGGATGAGCAGTTCTTC. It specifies CASSVAGGLVDEQFF.

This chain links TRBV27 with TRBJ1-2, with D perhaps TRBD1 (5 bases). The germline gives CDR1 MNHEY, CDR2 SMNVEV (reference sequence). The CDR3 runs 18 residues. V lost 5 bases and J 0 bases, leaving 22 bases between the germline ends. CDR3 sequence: CASSPLAGGLQTNYGYTF. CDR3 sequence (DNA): TGTGCCAGCAGTCCCCTAGCCGGGGGACTACAGACTAACTATGGCTACACCTTC.

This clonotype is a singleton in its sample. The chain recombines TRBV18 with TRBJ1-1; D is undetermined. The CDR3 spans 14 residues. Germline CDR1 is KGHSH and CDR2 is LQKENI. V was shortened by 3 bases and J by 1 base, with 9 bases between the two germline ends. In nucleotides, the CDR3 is TGTGCCAGCTCACCGTTTTCGGGGAACACTGAAGCTTTCTTT. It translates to CASSPFSGNTEAFF. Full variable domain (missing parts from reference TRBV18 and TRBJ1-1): NAGVMQNPRHLVRRRGQEARLRCSPMKGHSHVYWYRQLPEEGLKFMVYLQKENIIDESGMPKERFSAEFPKEGPSILRIQQVVRGDSAAYFCASSPFSGNTEAFFGQGTRLTVV.

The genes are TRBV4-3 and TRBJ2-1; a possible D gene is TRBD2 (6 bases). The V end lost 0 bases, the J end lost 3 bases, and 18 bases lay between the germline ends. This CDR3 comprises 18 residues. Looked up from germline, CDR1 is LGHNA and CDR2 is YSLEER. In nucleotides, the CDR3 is TGCGCCAGCAGCCAAGATTTGTTGGCGGGAATAGGCTACAATGAGCAGTTCTTC. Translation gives CASSQDLLAGIGYNEQFF.

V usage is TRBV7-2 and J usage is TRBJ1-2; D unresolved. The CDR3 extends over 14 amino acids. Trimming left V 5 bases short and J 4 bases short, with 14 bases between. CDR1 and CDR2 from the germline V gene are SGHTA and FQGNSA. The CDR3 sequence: CASSPTGISYGYTF. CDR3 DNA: TGTGCCAGCAGCCCAACCGGGATTTCCTATGGCTACACCTTC.